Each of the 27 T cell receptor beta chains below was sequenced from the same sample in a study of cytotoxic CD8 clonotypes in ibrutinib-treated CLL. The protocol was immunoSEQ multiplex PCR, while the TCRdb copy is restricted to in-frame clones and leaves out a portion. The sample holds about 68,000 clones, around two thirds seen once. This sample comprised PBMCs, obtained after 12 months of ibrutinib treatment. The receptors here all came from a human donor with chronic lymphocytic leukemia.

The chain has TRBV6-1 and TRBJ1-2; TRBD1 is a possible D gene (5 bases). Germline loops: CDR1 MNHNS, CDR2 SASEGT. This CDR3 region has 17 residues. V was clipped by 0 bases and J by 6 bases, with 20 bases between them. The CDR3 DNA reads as TGTGCCAGCAGTGAAGCGGGGGGAGGTATTAGGAGGAATGGCTACACCTTC. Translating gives CASSEAGGGIRRNGYTF.

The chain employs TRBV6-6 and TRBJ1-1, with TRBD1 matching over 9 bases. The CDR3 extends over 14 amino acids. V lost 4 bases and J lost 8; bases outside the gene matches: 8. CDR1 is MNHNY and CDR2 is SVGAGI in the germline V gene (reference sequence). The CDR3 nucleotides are TGTGCCAGCAGTTTATACGGGGACAGGGTCGAAGCTTTCTTT. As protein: CASSLYGDRVEAFF.

The CDR3 protein is CASSFGTGGGSPLHF. The CDR3 DNA is TGTGCCAGCAGCTTCGGGACAGGGGGGGGTTCACCCCTCCACTTT. The rearrangement links TRBV7-9 to TRBJ1-6; 11 nucleotides line up with TRBD1. Germline lookup yields CDR1 SEHNR and CDR2 FQNEAQ (reference sequence). V lost 3 bases to trimming and J lost 9 bases; unmatched junction nucleotides: 4. The CDR3 length is 15 residues.

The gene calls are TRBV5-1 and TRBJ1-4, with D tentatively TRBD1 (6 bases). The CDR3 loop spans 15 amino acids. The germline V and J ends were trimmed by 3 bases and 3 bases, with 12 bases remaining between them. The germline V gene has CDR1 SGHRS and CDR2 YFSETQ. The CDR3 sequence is CASSSAGAPNEKLFF. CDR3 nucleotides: TGCGCCAGCAGCTCCGCAGGGGCGCCTAATGAAAAACTGTTTTTT. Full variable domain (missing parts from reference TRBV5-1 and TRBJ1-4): KAGVTQTPRYLIKTRGQQVTLSCSPISGHRSVSWYQQTPGQGLQFLFEYFSETQRNKGNFPGRFSGRQFSNSRSEMNVSTLELGDSALYLCASSSAGAPNEKLFFGSGTQLSVL.

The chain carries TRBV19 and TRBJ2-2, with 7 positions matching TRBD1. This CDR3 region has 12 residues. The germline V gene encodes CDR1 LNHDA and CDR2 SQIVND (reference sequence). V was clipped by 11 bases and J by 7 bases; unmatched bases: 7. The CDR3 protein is CAADREGGELFF. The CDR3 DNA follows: TGTGCCGCTGACAGGGAAGGCGGGGAGCTGTTTTTT.

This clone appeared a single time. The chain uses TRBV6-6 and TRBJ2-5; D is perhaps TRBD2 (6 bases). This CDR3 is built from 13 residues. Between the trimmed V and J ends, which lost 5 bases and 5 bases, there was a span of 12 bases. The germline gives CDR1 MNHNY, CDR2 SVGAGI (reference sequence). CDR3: CASSPQRAETQYF. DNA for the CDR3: TGTGCCAGCAGTCCCCAGCGGGCCGAGACCCAGTACTTC.

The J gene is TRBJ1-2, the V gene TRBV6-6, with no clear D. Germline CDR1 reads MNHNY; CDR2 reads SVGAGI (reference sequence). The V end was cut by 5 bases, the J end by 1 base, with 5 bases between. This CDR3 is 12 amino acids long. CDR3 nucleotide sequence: TGTGCCAGCAGTCCAAGTAACTATGGCTACACCTTC. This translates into CASSPSNYGYTF.

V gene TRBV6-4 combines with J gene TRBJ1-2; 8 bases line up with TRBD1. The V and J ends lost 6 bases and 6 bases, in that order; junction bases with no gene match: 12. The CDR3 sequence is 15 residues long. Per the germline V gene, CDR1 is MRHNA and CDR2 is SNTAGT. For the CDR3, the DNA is TGTGCCAGCAGGCGCGAGATGACAGGGGTGCATGGCTACACCTTC. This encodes CASRREMTGVHGYTF.

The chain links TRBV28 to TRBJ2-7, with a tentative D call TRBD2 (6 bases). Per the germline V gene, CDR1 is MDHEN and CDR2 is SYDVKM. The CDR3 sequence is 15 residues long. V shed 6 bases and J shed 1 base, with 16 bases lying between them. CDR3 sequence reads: CASSPPGTLSYEQYF. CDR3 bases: TGTGCCAGCAGCCCGCCAGGGACTCTTTCCTACGAGCAGTACTTC.

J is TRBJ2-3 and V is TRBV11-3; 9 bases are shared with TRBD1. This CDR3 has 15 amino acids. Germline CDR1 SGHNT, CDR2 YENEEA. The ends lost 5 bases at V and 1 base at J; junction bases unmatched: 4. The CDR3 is CASSPRQGGTDTQYF. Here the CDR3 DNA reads TGTGCCAGCAGCCCGCGACAGGGGGGCACAGATACGCAGTATTTT.

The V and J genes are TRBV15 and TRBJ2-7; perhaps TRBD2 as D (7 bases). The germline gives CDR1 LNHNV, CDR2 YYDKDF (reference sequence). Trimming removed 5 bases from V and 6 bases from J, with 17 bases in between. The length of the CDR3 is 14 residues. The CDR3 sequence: CATSPGGPSFEQYF. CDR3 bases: TGTGCCACCAGCCCCGGGGGGCCAAGCTTCGAGCAGTACTTC. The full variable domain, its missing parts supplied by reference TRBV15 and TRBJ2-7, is DAMVIQNPRYQVTQFGKPVTLSCSQTLNHNVMYWYQQKSSQAPKLLFHYYDKDFNNEADTPDNFQSRRPNTSFCFLDIRSPGLGDTAMYLCATSPGGPSFEQYFGPGTRLTVT.

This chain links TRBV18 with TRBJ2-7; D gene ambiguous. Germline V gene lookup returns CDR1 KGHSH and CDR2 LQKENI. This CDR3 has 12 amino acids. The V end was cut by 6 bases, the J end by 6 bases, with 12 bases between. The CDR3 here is CASSKGWSEQYF. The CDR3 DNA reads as TGTGCCAGCTCGAAAGGGTGGAGCGAGCAGTACTTC.

CDR3 coding DNA: TGTGCCAGCAGCTCAGGACTAGCGGGGTCTGATACGCAGTATTTT. Protein sequence: CASSSGLAGSDTQYF. This sequence joins TRBV11-2 and TRBJ2-3, with 12 bases that match TRBD2. J lost 6 bases, V lost 4 bases, and 5 bases had no gene match. This CDR3 is 15 amino acids long. Per the germline V gene, CDR1 is SGHAT and CDR2 is FQNNGV.

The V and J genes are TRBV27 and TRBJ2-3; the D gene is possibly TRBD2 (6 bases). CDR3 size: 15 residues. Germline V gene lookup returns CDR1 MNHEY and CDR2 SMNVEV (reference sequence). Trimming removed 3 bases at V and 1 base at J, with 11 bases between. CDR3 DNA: TGTGCCAGCAGTTTTGTGGCTAGCGGCACAGATACGCAGTATTTT. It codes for CASSFVASGTDTQYF.

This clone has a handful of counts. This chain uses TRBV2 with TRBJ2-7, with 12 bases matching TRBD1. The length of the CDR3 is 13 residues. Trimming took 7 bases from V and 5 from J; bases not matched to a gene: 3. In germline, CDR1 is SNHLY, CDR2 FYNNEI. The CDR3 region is CASKRDRGHEQYF. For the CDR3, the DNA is TGTGCCAGCAAACGGGACAGGGGGCACGAGCAGTACTTC.

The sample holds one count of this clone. The CDR3 here is CASSQDSGDYGYTF. The CDR3 DNA reads TGCGCCAGCAGCCAAGATTCAGGGGACTATGGCTACACCTTC. The V and J genes are TRBV4-3 and TRBJ1-2; D might be TRBD1 (6 bases). V was clipped by 0 bases and J by 3 bases, with 8 bases between them. The CDR3 has 14 residues. Germline V gene sequence: CDR1 LGHNA, CDR2 YSLEER.

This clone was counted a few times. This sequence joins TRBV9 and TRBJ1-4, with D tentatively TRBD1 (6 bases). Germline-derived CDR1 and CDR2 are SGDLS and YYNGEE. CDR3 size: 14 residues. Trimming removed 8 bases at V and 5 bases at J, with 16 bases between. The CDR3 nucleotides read TGTGCCAGTTCCATAGGGGGAGGCAATGAAAAACTGTTTTTT. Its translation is CASSIGGGNEKLFF. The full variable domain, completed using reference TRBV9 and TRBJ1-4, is DSGVTQTPKHLITATGQRVTLRCSPRSGDLSVYWYQQSLDQGLQFLIQYYNGEERAKGNILERFSAQQFPDLHSELNLSSLELGDSALYFCASSIGGGNEKLFFGSGTQLSVL.

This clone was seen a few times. The CDR3, as DNA: TGTGCCAGCAGCTTCGGTCCCGGGCTGGACAACAATGAGCAGTTCTTC. Residues: CASSFGPGLDNNEQFF. The rearrangement links TRBV7-3 to TRBJ2-1; possibly TRBD1 for D (5 bases). V lost 3 bases and J 5 bases, leaving 17 bases between the germline ends. The CDR3 sequence is 16 residues long. Germline V gene lookup returns CDR1 SGHTA and CDR2 FQGTGA.

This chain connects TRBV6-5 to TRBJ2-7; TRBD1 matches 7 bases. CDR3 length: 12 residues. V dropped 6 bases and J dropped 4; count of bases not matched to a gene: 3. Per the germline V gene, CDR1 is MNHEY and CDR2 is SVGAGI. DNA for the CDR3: TGTGCCAGCAGACACAGGGGTTACGAGCAGTACTTC. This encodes CASRHRGYEQYF.

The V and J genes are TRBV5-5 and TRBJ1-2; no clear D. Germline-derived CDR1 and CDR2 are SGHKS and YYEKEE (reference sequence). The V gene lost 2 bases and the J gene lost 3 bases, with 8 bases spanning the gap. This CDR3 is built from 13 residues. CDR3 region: CASSFSPYYGYTF. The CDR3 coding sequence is TGTGCCAGCAGCTTTAGTCCGTACTATGGCTACACCTTC.

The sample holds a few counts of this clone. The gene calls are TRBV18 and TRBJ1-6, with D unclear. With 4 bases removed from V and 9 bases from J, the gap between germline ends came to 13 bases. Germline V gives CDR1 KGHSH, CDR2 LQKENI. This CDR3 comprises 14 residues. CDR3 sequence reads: CASSLDGRSSPLHF. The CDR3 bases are TGTGCCAGCTCACTAGACGGACGATCTTCACCCCTCCACTTT.

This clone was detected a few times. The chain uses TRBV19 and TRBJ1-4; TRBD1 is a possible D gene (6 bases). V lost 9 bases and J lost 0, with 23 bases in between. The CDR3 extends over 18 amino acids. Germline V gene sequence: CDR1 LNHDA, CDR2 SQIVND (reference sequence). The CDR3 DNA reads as TGTGCCAGCCATACGAAGAGGACAGCGCTTTCAACTAATGAAAAACTGTTTTTT. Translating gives CASHTKRTALSTNEKLFF.

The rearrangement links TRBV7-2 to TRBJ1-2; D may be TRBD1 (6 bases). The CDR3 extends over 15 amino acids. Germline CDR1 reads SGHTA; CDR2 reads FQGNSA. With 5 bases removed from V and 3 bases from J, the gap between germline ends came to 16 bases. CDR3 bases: TGTGCCAGCAGCCGATGGGAGCAGGGGCACTATGGCTACACCTTC. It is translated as CASSRWEQGHYGYTF.

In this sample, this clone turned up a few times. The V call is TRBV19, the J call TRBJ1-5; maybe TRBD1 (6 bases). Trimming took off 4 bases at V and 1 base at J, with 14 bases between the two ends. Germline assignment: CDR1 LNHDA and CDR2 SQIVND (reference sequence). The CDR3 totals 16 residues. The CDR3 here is CASSTQGIDSNQPQHF. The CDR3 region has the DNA TGTGCCAGTAGTACACAGGGTATTGACAGCAATCAGCCCCAGCATTTT.

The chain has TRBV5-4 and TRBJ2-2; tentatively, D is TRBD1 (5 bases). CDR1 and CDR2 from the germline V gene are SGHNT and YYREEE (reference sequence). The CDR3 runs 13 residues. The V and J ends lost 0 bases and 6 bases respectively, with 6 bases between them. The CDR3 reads CASSLEGAGELFF. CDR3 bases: TGTGCCAGCAGCTTGGAAGGGGCCGGGGAGCTGTTTTTT. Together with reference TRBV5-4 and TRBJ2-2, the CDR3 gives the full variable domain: ETGVTQSPTHLIKTRGQQVTLRCSSQSGHNTVSWYQQALGQGPQFIFQYYREEENGRGNFPPRFSGLQFPNYSSELNVNALELDDSALYLCASSLEGAGELFFGEGSRLTVL.

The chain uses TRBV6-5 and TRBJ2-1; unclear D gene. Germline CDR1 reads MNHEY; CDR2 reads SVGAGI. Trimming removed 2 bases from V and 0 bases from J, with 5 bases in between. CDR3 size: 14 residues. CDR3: CASSYRSSYNEQFF. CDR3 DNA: TGTGCCAGCAGTTACCGGAGCTCCTACAATGAGCAGTTCTTC.

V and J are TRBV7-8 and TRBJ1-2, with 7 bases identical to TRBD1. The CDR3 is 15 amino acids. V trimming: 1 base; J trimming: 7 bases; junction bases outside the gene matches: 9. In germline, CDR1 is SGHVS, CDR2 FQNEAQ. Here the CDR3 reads CASSLEGTGDSGYTF. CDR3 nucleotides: TGTGCCAGCAGCTTAGAGGGTACAGGGGATAGTGGCTACACCTTC. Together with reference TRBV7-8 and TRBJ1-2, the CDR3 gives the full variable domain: GAGVSQSPRYKVAKRGQDVALRCDPISGHVSLFWYQQALGQGPEFLTYFQNEAQLDKSGLPSDRFFAERPEGSVSTLKIQRTQQEDSAVYLCASSLEGTGDSGYTFGSGTRLTVV.